This is a list of T cell receptor beta chains from one sample in a study of blood T cell repertoires in COVID-19. Sequencing used immunoSEQ multiplex PCR; TCRdb keeps in-frame clones, though not all of them. Of roughly 63,000 clones in the sample, 80% to 90% are singletons; the top ten hold 2% to 2.5%. The sample taken for sequencing was peripheral blood. These receptors originate from a human donor in a cohort sampled during active COVID-19. The CDR3 runs from the conserved cysteine through the conserved F or W. D genes are given only for firm matches. Clone size is given for some rows only: seen once, a few or many times, or a class if the clone is expanded.

>TRBJ2-7|TRBV6-5|NA|NA
CASSATGGEDEQYF
TGTGCCAGCAGCGCAACAGGGGGGGAGGACGAGCAGTACTTC
>TRBJ2-5|TRBV3-1/TRBV3-2|NA|TRBD1
CASSQGTGGPKQETQYF
TGTGCCAGCAGCCAGGGGACAGGGGGACCAAAGCAAGAGACCCAGTACTTC
>TRBJ2-1|TRBV19|NA|TRBD2
CASRGGLAGGKNEQFF
TGTGCCAGTAGGGGGGGGCTAGCGGGAGGTAAGAATGAGCAGTTCTTC
>TRBJ2-2|TRBV6-5|NA|NA
CASSTSWTITGELFF
TGTGCCAGCAGCACAAGCTGGACAATTACCGGGGAGCTGTTTTTT
>TRBJ2-1|TRBV28|NA|TRBD2
CASSTPTSGSLYEQFF
TGTGCCAGCAGTACTCCGACTAGCGGATCTCTTTATGAGCAGTTCTTC
>TRBJ2-7|TRBV4-3|NA|TRBD1
CASSRDRGHEQYF
TGCGCCAGCAGCCGGGACAGGGGCCACGAGCAGTACTTC
>TRBJ2-2|TRBV11-2|NA|TRBD2
CASSSGRWGLAGGELFF
TGTGCCAGCAGCTCAGGCCGTTGGGGACTAGCAGGCGGGGAGCTGTTTTTT
>TRBJ1-2|TRBV14|NA|TRBD1
CASSPQGAGGYTF
TGTGCCAGCAGCCCACAGGGGGCAGGTGGCTACACCTTC
>TRBJ2-7|TRBV5-1|NA|NA
CASSLSGVHEQYF
TGCGCCAGCAGCTTATCAGGGGTTCACGAGCAGTACTTC
>TRBJ2-7|TRBV12-3/TRBV12-4|NA|NA
CASSPQGYEQYF
TGTGCCAGCAGTCCACAGGGTTACGAGCAGTACTTC
>TRBJ1-2|TRBV14|NA|NA
CASSQGAGDGYTF
TGTGCCAGCAGCCAAGGGGCAGGGGATGGCTACACCTTC
>TRBJ2-7|TRBV30|NA|TRBD1
CAWSKGAAYEQYF
TGTGCCTGGAGTAAGGGGGCCGCCTACGAGCAGTACTTC
>TRBJ2-2|TRBV9|NA|NA
CASSPLGTLNTGELFF
TGTGCCAGCAGCCCCCTCGGGACTCTGAACACCGGGGAGCTGTTTTTT
>TRBJ1-2|TRBV28|NA|TRBD1
CASRIADRVYGYTF
TGTGCCAGCAGAATCGCCGACAGGGTCTATGGCTACACCTTC
>TRBJ2-7|TRBV7-2|NA|NA
CASSQERASYEQYF
TGTGCCAGCAGCCAGGAGCGGGCCTCCTACGAGCAGTACTTC
>TRBJ2-3|TRBV4-2|few|TRBD2
CASSQNYSPGEGGTDTQYF
TGTGCCAGCAGCCAAAACTACTCCCCGGGGGAGGGTGGCACAGATACGCAGTATTTT
>TRBJ2-1|TRBV28|NA|NA
CASTNSHFGEQFF
TGTGCCAGCACCAACAGTCACTTTGGTGAGCAGTTCTTC
>TRBJ1-2|TRBV5-6|NA|TRBD1
CASSSSDRAQSYTF
TGTGCCAGCAGCTCATCGGACAGGGCCCAGAGCTACACCTTC
>TRBJ2-7|TRBV18|NA|TRBD1
CASSPPTGTAFYEQYF
TGTGCCAGCTCACCACCGACGGGGACAGCATTCTACGAGCAGTACTTC
>TRBJ2-3|TRBV9|NA|NA
CASSAERQFRGDTQYF
TGTGCCAGCAGCGCCGAAAGGCAGTTCCGCGGAGATACGCAGTATTTT
>TRBJ2-2|TRBV5-1|NA|NA
CASSVTRPGELFF
TGCGCCAGCAGCGTAACTAGGCCCGGGGAGCTGTTTTTT
>TRBJ2-5|TRBV5-8|once|TRBD2
CASTPLAGYGETQYF
TGTGCCAGCACCCCGCTAGCGGGATACGGAGAGACCCAGTACTTC
>TRBJ2-1|TRBV7-2|NA|NA
CASSSPGQYNEQFF
TGTGCCAGCAGCTCACCGGGACAATACAATGAGCAGTTCTTC
>TRBJ1-3|TRBV19|NA|NA
CASIPPGHRGNTIYF
TGTGCCAGTATCCCACCGGGACATAGGGGAAACACCATATATTTT
>TRBJ1-2|TRBV19|once|NA
CASSPTLGRRGGYTF
TGTGCCAGTAGTCCCACTCTGGGCCGCAGGGGTGGCTACACCTTC
>TRBJ1-2|TRBV6-5|NA|NA
CASSYSIIGGRGGYTF
TGTGCCAGCAGTTACTCGATTATCGGGGGGCGCGGTGGCTACACCTTC